In its sample, the clone carrying this T cell receptor beta chain was seen a few times. Its specificity is not known. The donors, all healthy, were Caucasians living in Russia, aged about 6 to 90. Trimming left V 2 bases short and J 0 bases short, with 10 bases between. There are 15 residues in the CDR3. Germline CDR1 reads SGHTA; CDR2 reads FQGNSA. The sample is drawn from a study of blood T cells in healthy people across ages. Broader study findings: Per million T cells, the diversity of TCR beta decreased roughly linearly as age advanced. PBMCs went unsorted, and a conclusive naive versus antigen-experienced comparison was therefore prevented.

A second PCR, run for roughly 7 to 11 cycles, used a sample-barcoded 5' primer plus a J-beta primer mix. TCRdb re-called the 5' RACE reads through MiXCR, storing one row per CDR3 protein. The repertoire holds around 850,000 distinct CDR3 sequences, approximately 35% seen once, with 10% to 15% in the top ten. The clonotype comes from a man aged 18 to 30 in good health. The chain recombines TRBV7-2 with TRBJ1-2, with D possibly being TRBD1 (6 bases). Sequencing was done on a sample of blood. The DNA for the CDR3 is TGTGCCAGCAGCTTAACGGACAGACCTAACTATGGCTACACCTTC. This codes for CASSLTDRPNYGYTF.